Listed below are T cell receptor beta chains from one sample, sequenced in a study of T cell repertoires in cytomegalovirus infection. One entry per CDR3 protein results from TCRdb running MiXCR on the reads. The sample consists of some 940,000 distinct CDR3 sequences, around 30% of them appearing once. Their antigen targets remain unknown. Sequencing was performed on cultured CD8+ T cells from PBMCs, taken from culture after CMV antigen stimulation. These receptors came from a human donor in good health (CMV status not recorded). Some clones in this sample may be carry-over from other donors' samples. CDR3s include the opening cysteine and the closing phenylalanine or tryptophan. Size tells how often a clone was seen (once, few, many) or the class of an expanded clone, and some rows leave it out.

V | size | CDR3
TRBV9 | - | CASSVADTVGPDANF
TRBV20-1 | - | CSARDQGLWGTEAFF
TRBV4-3 | - | CASSQEEARFTAPDTQYF
TRBV7-2 | many | CAERTGPYNEQFF
TRBV5-5 | once | CASSMDWGQGYEQYF
TRBV7-9 | - | CASRFQGPKNIQYF
TRBV6-1 | - | CASLSWENTGELFF
TRBV6-6 | many | CASNSGGVIGEQYF
TRBV7-6 | - | CASSPPTGSEAFF
TRBV28 | - | CASSLFLTNTEAFF
TRBV7-2 | many | CASSYTGDNSPLHF
TRBV2 | - | CASSPWIKKETGELFF
TRBV29-1 | few | CSVEIPGRDEQYF
TRBV6-2/TRBV6-3 | - | CASSYDGTDTQYF
TRBV7-9 | few | CASSSAQLAGITDTQYF
TRBV7-9 | - | CASSLGAIDTYNEQFF
TRBV5-5 | - | CASSLREGTHYGYTF
TRBV27 | - | CASSARDGSPLHF
TRBV20-1 | - | CSARQENTEAFF
TRBV2 | once | CASLLGGRGSTDTQYF
TRBV6-2/TRBV6-3 | - | CASSNWGISTDTQYF
TRBV6-5 | - | CASSVSRDVLSYEQYF
TRBV6-2/TRBV6-3 | few | CASSIMDGVRDTQYF
TRBV7-9 | few | CASSSLRGAANYGYTF